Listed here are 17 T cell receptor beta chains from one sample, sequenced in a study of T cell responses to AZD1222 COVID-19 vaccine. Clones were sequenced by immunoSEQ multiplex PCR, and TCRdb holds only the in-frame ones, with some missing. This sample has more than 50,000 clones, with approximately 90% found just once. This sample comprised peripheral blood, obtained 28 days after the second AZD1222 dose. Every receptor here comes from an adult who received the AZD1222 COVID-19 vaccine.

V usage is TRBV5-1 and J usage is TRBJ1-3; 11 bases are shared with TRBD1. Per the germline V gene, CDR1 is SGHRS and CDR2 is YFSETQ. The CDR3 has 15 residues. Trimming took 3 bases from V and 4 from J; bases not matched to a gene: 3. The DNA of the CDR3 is TGCGCCAGCAGCTCGGACAGGGGGCGAGGAAACACCATATATTTT. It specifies CASSSDRGRGNTIYF. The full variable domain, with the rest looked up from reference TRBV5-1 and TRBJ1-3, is KAGVTQTPRYLIKTRGQQVTLSCSPISGHRSVSWYQQTPGQGLQFLFEYFSETQRNKGNFPGRFSGRQFSNSRSEMNVSTLELGDSALYLCASSSDRGRGNTIYFGEGSWLTVV.

The CDR3 region is CASSSSSRVGGYTF. The DNA of the CDR3 is TGTGCCAGCAGTTCAAGTTCCAGGGTTGGTGGCTACACCTTC. This rearrangement joins TRBV6-2 or TRBV6-3 to TRBJ1-2, with D perhaps matching TRBD1 (5 bases). The CDR3 spans 14 residues. The germline V and J ends were trimmed by 4 bases and 7 bases, with 16 bases remaining between them. Looked up from germline, CDR1 is MNHEY and CDR2 is SVGEGT.

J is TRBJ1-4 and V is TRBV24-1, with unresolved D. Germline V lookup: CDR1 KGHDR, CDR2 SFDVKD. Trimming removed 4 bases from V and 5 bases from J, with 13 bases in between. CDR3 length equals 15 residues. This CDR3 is CATSDAGGPNEKLFF. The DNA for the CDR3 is TGTGCCACCAGTGACGCAGGAGGCCCAAATGAAAAACTGTTTTTT.

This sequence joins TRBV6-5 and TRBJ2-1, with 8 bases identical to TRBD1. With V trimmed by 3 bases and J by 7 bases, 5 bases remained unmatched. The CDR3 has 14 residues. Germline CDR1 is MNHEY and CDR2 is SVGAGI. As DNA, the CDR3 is TGTGCCAGCAGTTATGCAGGGGGCCGGAATGAGCAGTTCTTC. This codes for CASSYAGGRNEQFF.

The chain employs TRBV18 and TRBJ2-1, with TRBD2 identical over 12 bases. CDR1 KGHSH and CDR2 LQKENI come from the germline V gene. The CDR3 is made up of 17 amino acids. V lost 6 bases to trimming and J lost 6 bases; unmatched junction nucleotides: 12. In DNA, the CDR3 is TGTGCCAGCTCCCCCCTAAAGACTAGCGGGAGCTCCAATGAGCAGTTCTTC. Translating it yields CASSPLKTSGSSNEQFF.

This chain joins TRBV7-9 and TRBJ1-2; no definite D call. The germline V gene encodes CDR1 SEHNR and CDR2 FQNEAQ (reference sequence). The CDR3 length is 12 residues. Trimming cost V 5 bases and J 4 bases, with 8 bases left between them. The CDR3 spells CASSPDGYGYTF. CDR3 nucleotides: TGTGCCAGCAGCCCCGATGGCTATGGCTACACCTTC.

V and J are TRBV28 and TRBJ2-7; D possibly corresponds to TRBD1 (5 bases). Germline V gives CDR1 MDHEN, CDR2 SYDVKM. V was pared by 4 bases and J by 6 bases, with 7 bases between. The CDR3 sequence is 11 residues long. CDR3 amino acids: CASSSQGEQYF. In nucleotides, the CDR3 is TGTGCCAGCAGTTCCCAGGGCGAGCAGTACTTC. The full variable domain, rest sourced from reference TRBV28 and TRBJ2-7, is DVKVTQSSRYLVKRTGEKVFLECVQDMDHENMFWYRQDPGLGLRLIYFSYDVKMKEKGDIPEGYSVSREKKERFSLILESASTNQTSMYLCASSSQGEQYFGPGTRLTVT.

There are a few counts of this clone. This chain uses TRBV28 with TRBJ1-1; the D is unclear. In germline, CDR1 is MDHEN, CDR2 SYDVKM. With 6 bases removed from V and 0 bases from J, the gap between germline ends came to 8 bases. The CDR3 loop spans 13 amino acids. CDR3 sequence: CASRADLNTEAFF. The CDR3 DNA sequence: TGTGCCAGCAGAGCCGACCTGAACACTGAAGCTTTCTTT.

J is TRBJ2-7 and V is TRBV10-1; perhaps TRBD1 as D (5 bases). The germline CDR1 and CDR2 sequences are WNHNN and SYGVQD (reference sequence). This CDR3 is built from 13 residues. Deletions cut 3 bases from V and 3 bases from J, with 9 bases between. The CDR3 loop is CASSELGRYEQYF. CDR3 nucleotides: TGCGCCAGCAGTGAATTGGGGCGCTACGAGCAGTACTTC.

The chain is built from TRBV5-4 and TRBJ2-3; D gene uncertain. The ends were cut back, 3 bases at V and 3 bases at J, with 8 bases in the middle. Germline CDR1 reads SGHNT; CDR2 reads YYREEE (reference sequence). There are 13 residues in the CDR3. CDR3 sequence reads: CASSSRRTDTQYF. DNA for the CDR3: TGTGCCAGCAGCTCCCGTCGAACAGATACGCAGTATTTT. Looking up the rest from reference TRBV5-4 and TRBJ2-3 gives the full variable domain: ETGVTQSPTHLIKTRGQQVTLRCSSQSGHNTVSWYQQALGQGPQFIFQYYREEENGRGNFPPRFSGLQFPNYSSELNVNALELDDSALYLCASSSRRTDTQYFGPGTRLTVL.

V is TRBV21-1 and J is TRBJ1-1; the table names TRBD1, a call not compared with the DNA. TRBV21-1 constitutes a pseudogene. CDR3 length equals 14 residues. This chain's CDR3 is CASNLTGENTEAFF. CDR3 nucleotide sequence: TGTGCCAGCAACCTGACAGGGGAGAACACTGAAGCTTTCTTT.

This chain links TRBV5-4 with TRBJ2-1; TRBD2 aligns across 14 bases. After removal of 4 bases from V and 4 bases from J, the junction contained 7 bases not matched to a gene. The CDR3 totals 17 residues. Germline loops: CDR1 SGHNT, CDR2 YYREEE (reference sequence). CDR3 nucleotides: TGTGCCAGCAGCCCGACTAGCGGGAGGGTTATATACAATGAGCAGTTCTTC. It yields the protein CASSPTSGRVIYNEQFF. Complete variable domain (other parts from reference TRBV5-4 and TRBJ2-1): ETGVTQSPTHLIKTRGQQVTLRCSSQSGHNTVSWYQQALGQGPQFIFQYYREEENGRGNFPPRFSGLQFPNYSSELNVNALELDDSALYLCASSPTSGRVIYNEQFFGPGTRLTVL.

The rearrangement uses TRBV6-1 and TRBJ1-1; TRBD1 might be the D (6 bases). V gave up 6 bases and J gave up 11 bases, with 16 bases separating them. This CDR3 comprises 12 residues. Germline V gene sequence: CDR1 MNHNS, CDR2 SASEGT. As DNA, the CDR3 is TGTGCCAGCAGCCCCGTCGGGCAGGGGGCTTTCTTT. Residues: CASSPVGQGAFF.

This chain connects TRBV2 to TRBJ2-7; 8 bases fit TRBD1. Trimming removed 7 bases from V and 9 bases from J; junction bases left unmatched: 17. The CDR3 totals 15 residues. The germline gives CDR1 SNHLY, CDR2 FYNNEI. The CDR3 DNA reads TGTGCCAGCACCACCATTGACAGGGGCAAGGTGGGGCAGTACTTC. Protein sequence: CASTTIDRGKVGQYF.

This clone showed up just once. The CDR3 is CAWNPPGMYTQYF. The DNA of the CDR3 is TGTGCCTGGAACCCCCCGGGGATGTATACGCAGTATTTT. J is TRBJ2-3 and V is TRBV30, with D possibly TRBD2 on 5 matching bases. The CDR3 contains 13 residues. V lost 4 bases and J 7 bases, leaving 15 bases between the germline ends. CDR1 and CDR2 (germline): GTSNPN, SVGIG (reference sequence).

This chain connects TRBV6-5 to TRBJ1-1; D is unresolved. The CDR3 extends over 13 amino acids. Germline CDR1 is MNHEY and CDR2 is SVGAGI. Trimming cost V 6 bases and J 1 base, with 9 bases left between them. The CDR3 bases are TGTGCCAGCAGAATGGAACAGAACACTGAAGCTTTCTTT. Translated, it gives CASRMEQNTEAFF.

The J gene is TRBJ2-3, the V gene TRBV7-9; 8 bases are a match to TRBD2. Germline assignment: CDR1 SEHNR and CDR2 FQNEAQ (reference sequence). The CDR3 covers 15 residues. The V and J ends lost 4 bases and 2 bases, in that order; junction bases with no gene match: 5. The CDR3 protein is CASSSSGGFTDTQYF. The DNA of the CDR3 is TGTGCCAGCAGCTCTTCGGGAGGGTTCACAGATACGCAGTATTTT.